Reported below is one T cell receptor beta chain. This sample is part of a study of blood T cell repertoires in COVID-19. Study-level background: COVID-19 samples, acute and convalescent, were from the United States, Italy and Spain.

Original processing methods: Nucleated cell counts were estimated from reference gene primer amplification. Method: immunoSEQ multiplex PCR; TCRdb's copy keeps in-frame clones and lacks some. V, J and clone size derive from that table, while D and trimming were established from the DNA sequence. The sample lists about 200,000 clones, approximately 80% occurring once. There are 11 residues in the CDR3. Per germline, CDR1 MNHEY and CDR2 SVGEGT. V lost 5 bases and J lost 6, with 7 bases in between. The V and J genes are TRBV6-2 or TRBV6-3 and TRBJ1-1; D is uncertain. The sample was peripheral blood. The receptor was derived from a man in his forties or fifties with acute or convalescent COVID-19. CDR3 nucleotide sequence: TGTGCCAGCAGTCCCCGGGCTGAAGCTTTCTTT. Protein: CASSPRAEAFF.